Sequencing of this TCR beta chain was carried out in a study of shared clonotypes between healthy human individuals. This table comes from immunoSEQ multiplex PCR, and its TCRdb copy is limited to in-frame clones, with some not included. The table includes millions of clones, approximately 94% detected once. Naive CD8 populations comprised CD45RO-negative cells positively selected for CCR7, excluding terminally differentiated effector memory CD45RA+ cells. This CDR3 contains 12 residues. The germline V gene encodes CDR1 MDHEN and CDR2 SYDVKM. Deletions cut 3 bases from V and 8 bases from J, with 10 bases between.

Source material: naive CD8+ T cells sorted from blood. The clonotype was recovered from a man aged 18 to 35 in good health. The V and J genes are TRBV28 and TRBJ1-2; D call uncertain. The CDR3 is CASSLIGEGYTF. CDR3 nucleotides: TGTGCCAGCAGTTTGATAGGTGAAGGCTACACCTTC.